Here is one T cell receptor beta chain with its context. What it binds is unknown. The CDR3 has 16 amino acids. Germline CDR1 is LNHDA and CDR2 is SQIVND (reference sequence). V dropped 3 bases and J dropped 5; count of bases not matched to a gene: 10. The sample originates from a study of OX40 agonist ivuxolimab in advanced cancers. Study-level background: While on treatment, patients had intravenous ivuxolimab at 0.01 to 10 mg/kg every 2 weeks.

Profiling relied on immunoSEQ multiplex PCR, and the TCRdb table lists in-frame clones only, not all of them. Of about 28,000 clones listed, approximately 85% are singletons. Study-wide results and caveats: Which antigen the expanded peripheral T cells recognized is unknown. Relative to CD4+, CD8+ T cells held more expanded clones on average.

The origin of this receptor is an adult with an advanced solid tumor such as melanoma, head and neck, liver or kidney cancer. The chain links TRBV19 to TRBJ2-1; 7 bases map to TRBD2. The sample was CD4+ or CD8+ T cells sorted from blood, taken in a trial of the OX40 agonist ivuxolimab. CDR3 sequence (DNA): TGTGCCAGTAGTATCGGTCGGGCGGGGGAAGACAATGAGCAGTTCTTC. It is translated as CASSIGRAGEDNEQFF.